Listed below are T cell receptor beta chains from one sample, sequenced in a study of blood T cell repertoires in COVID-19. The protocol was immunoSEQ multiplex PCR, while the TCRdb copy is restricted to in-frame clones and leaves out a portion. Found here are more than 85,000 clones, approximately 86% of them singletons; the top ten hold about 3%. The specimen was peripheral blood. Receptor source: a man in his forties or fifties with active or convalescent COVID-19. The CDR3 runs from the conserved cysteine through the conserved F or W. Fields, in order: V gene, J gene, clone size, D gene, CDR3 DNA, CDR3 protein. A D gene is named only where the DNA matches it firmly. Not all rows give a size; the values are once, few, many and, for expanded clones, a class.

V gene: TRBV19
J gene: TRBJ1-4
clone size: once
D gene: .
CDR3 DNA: TGTGCCAGTAGTATTGGAGGGGTGGGCGAAGAAAAACTGTTTTTT
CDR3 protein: CASSIGGVGEEKLFF

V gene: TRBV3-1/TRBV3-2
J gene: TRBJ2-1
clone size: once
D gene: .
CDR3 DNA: TGTGCCAGCAGCCAAGATACGGTGGCGGGGAGGCTCGATGAGCAGTTCTTC
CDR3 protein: CASSQDTVAGRLDEQFF

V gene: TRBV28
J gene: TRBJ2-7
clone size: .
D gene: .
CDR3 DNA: TGTGCCAGCAGTTTAGGAATCGGGACAATCTACGAGCAGTACTTC
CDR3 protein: CASSLGIGTIYEQYF

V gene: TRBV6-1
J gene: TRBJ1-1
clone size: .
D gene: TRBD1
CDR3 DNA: TGTGCCAGCAGTAACGGGGACAGTAACACTGAAGCTTTCTTT
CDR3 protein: CASSNGDSNTEAFF

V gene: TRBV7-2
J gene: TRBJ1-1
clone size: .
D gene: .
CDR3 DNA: TGTGCCAGCAGCCCCCGTCGAGAGACTGAAGCTTTCTTT
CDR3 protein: CASSPRRETEAFF

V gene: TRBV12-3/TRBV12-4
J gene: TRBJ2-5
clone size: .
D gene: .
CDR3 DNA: TGTGCCAGCACCCCAGGGTCAGAGACCCAGTACTTC
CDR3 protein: CASTPGSETQYF

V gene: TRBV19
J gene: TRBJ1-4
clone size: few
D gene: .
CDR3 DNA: TGTGCCACGATGGGGGGAACTAATGAAAAACTGTTTTTT
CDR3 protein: CATMGGTNEKLFF

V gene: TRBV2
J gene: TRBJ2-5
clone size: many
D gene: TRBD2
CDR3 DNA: TGTGCCAGCTCCCTGGGACTACAAGAGACCCAGTACTTC
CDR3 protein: CASSLGLQETQYF

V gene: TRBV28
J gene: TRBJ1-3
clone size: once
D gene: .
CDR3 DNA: TGTGCCAGCGTTGGGAGGAACACCATATATTTT
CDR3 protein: CASVGRNTIYF

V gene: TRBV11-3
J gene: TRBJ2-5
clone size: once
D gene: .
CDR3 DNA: TGTGCCAGCAGGGGGGCGGAAGAGACCCAGTACTTC
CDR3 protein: CASRGAEETQYF

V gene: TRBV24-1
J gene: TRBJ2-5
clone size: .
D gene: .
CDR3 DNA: TGTGCCACCAGTGATGGGCAGAGTCAAGAGACCCAGTACTTC
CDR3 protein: CATSDGQSQETQYF

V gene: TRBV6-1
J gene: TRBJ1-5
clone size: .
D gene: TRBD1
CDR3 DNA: TGTGCCAGCAGTGAATGGGGGACAGTCGAGCCCCAGCATTTT
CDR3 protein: CASSEWGTVEPQHF

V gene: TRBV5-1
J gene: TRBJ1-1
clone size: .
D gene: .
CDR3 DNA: TGCGCCAGCAGCTTGGCCAGTTCGAACACTGAAGCTTTCTTT
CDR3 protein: CASSLASSNTEAFF

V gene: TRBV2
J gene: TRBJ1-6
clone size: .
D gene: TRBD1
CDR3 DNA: TGTGCCATCAGGGGGCTCGAATCACCCCTCCACTTT
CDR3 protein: CAIRGLESPLHF

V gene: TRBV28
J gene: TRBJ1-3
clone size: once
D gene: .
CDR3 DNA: TGTGCCAGCAGTTTCACCGGGGTTGGAAACACCATATATTTT
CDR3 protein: CASSFTGVGNTIYF

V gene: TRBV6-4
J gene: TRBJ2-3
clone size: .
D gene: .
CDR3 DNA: TGTGCCAGCAGACCGACTCTAGCAACAGATACGCAGTATTTT
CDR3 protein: CASRPTLATDTQYF

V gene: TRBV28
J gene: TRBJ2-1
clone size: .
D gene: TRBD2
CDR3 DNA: TGTGCCAGCAGTTTATCTAGCGGGGGGGCCGTGGAGCAGTTCTTC
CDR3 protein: CASSLSSGGAVEQFF

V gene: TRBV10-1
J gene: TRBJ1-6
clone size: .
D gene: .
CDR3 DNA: TGCGCCAGCAGTGAGGGGGGGAATTCACCCCTCCACTTT
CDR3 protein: CASSEGGNSPLHF

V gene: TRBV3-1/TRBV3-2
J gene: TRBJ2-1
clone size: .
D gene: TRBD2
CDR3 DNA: TGTGCCAGCAGCTCGGGGGGAAAGAGCTCCTACAATGAGCAGTTCTTC
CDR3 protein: CASSSGGKSSYNEQFF

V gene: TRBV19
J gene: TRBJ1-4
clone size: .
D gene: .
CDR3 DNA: TGTGCCAGTAGCCAGACAGGTTCTAATGAAAAACTGTTTTTT
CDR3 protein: CASSQTGSNEKLFF

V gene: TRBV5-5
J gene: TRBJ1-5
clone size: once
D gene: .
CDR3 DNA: TGTGCCAGCAGCTTGGCCGCGGGAGGGGTCAATCAGCCCCAGCATTTT
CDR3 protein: CASSLAAGGVNQPQHF

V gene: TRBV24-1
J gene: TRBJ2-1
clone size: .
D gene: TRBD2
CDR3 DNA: TGTGCCACCAGTGAAGGGACAGGACTAGCGGGGGGGCCTAGCGATGAGCAGTTCTTC
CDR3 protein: CATSEGTGLAGGPSDEQFF

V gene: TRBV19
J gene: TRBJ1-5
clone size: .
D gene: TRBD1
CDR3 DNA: TGTGCCAGTAGTATCGGGACAGGGGGCGCGAGGCAGCCCCAGCATTTT
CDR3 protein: CASSIGTGGARQPQHF

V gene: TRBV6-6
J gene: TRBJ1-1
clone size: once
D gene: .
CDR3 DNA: TGTGCCAGCAGTTACGAGCCAGGGAGGGGCACTGAAGCTTTCTTT
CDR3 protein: CASSYEPGRGTEAFF

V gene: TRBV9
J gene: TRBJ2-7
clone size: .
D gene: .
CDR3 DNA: TGTGCCAGCAGCGTACGTGTGGGCAGGGAAGCTTTCAGGCAGTACTTC
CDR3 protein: CASSVRVGREAFRQYF

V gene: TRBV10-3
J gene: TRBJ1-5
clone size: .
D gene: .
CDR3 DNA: TGTGCCATCAGTGAGGTCGATCAGCCCCAGCATTTT
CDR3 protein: CAISEVDQPQHF

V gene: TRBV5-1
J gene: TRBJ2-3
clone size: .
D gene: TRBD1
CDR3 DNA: TGCGCCAGCAGCTCCGGGACAGGGGGCCCTGTCACAGATACGCAGTATTTT
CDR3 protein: CASSSGTGGPVTDTQYF

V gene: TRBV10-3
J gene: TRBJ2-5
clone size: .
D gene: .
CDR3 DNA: TGTGCCGTAGGGGGGGTTGGTAAGACCCAGTACTTC
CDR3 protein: CAVGGVGKTQYF

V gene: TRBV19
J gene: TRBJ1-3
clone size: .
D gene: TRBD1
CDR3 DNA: TGTGCCAGTAGTATTGGACAGGGCGCTGGAAACACCATATATTTT
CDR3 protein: CASSIGQGAGNTIYF

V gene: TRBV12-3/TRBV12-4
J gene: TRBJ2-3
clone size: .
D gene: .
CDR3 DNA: TGTGCCAGCAGTTTAGTATTAGATACGCAGTATTTT
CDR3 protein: CASSLVLDTQYF

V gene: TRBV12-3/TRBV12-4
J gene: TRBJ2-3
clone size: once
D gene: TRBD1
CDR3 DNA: TGTGCCAGCAGCTCGGGAATCCAGGGGGAGCAGTATTTT
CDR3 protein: CASSSGIQGEQYF